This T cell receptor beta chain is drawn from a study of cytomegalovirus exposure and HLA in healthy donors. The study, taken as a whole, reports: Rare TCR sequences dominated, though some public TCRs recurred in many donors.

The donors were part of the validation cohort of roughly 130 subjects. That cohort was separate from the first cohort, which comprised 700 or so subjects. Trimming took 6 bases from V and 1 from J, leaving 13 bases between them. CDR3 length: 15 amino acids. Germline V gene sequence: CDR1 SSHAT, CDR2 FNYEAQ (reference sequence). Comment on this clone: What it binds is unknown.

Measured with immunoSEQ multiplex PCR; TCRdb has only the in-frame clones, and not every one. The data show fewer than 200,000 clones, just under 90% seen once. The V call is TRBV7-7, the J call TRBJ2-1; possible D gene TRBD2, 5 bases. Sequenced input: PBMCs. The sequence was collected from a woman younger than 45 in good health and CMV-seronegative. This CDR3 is CASSPQGGSYNEQFF. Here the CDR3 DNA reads TGTGCCAGCAGTCCTCAAGGCGGGTCCTACAATGAGCAGTTCTTC.